Each of the 18 T cell receptor beta chains below was sequenced from the same sample in a study of T cells of healthy individuals. MiXCR, run by TCRdb on the 5' RACE reads, gives a single entry per CDR3 protein. The table has roughly 87,000 distinct CDR3 sequences, 15% to 20% seen once. These receptors came from a human donor in good health.

The DNA for the CDR3 is TGTGCCAGCAGTTTTCTAGAGGGAGTCACCGGGGAGCTGTTTTTT. This sequence encodes CASSFLEGVTGELFF. The rearrangement uses TRBV28 and TRBJ2-2, with D possibly TRBD2 on 5 matching bases. V lost 3 bases and J lost 4, with 12 bases in between. Germline CDR1 reads MDHEN; CDR2 reads SYDVKM. This CDR3 has 15 residues.

In its sample, this clonotype was seen many times. The chain is built from TRBV7-9 and TRBJ2-7; unclear D gene. CDR3 length equals 14 residues. From germline, CDR1 is SEHNR and CDR2 FQNEAQ (reference sequence). V was cut by 1 base and J by 3 bases, with 10 bases left in between. The CDR3 loop is CASSLVGTLYEQYF. Written as DNA, the CDR3 is TGTGCCAGCAGCTTAGTGGGTACCCTCTACGAGCAGTACTTC.

The sample holds a few counts of this clonotype. The rearrangement joins TRBV19 to TRBJ2-2; the D call may be TRBD1 or TRBD2 (5 bases each). With 1 base removed from V and 1 base from J, the gap between germline ends came to 7 bases. Germline-derived CDR1 and CDR2 are LNHDA and SQIVND (reference sequence). The CDR3 is made up of 15 amino acids. For the CDR3, the DNA is TGTGCCAGTAGTATAGCAGGGAGGAACACCGGGGAGCTGTTTTTT. It specifies CASSIAGRNTGELFF.

This clonotype was picked up a small number of times. The gene calls are TRBV5-1 and TRBJ2-7; D remains unclear. CDR3 size: 12 residues. The V and J ends lost 7 bases and 5 bases respectively, with 13 bases between them. Looked up from germline, CDR1 is SGHRS and CDR2 is YFSETQ. The CDR3, as DNA: TGCGCCAGCCCAACGTACTTCAACGAGCAGTACTTC. It translates to CASPTYFNEQYF.

This clonotype appeared a few times. V gene TRBV24-1 combines with J gene TRBJ2-1; the D gene is possibly TRBD1 (5 bases). Deletions cut 9 bases from V and 9 bases from J, with 20 bases between. CDR3 length equals 14 residues. Germline values: CDR1 KGHDR, CDR2 SFDVKD. CDR3 DNA sequence: TGTGCCACCGCGTTGGGAAAACGAAGGGGTGAGCAGTTCTTC. Amino acids: CATALGKRRGEQFF.

This clonotype was seen repeatedly, ten times or more. The rearrangement links TRBV4-2 to TRBJ2-7; 8 bases fit TRBD2. V lost 0 bases and J lost 1; bases outside the gene matches: 5. This CDR3 spans 16 amino acids. Germline V gene lookup returns CDR1 LGHNA and CDR2 YNFKEQ. The CDR3 here is CASSQEWLAGSYEQYF. The CDR3 bases are TGTGCCAGCAGCCAAGAATGGCTAGCGGGTTCCTACGAGCAGTACTTC.

This clonotype has just a few counts. This sequence joins TRBV6-5 and TRBJ2-1, with 11 bases lining up with TRBD2. The ends lost 6 bases at V and 3 bases at J; junction bases unmatched: 4. The CDR3 length is 15 residues. Germline V CDR1 and CDR2: MNHEY, SVGAGI. The CDR3 here is CASSLAGGYYNEQFF. The DNA of the CDR3 is TGTGCCAGCAGCCTAGCGGGGGGCTACTACAATGAGCAGTTCTTC.

The gene calls are TRBV11-1 and TRBJ1-1; the match to TRBD1 covers 9 bases. The CDR3 spans 14 residues. V shed 5 bases and J 4 bases; nucleotides not matched to a gene: 5. Germline CDR1 SGHAT, CDR2 FQDESV (reference sequence). The CDR3 nucleotides read TGTGCCAGCAGCGCGACAGGGGGAATCACTGAAGCTTTCTTT. Translated: CASSATGGITEAFF.

The chain has TRBV12-3 or TRBV12-4 and TRBJ2-3; D tentatively fits TRBD1 or TRBD2 (6 bases each). The CDR3 is 14 residues long. The ends were cut back, 6 bases at V and 4 bases at J, with 14 bases in the middle. The CDR3 sequence: CASRGEGGPDTQYF. Written as DNA, the CDR3 is TGTGCCAGCAGAGGAGAGGGGGGTCCAGATACGCAGTATTTT.

This clonotype has just a few counts. This rearrangement joins TRBV7-3 to TRBJ2-5; 11 nucleotides line up with TRBD2. V dropped 5 bases and J dropped 5; count of bases not matched to a gene: 7. CDR1 and CDR2 (germline): SGHTA, FQGTGA. The CDR3 is made up of 15 amino acids. The CDR3 sequence is CASSLSGGGVETQYF. The CDR3 DNA is TGTGCCAGCAGCCTTAGCGGGGGGGGAGTGGAGACCCAGTACTTC.

This rearrangement joins TRBV5-6 to TRBJ1-5, with a possible D match to TRBD1 (6 bases). The length of the CDR3 is 13 residues. Trimming cost V 4 bases and J 7 bases, with 12 bases left between them. Germline CDR1 reads SGHDT; CDR2 reads YYEEEE. CDR3 coding DNA: TGTGCCAGCAGCCTGGGGGGGGCGCAGCCCCAGCATTTT. Protein sequence: CASSLGGAQPQHF. Based on the CDR3 plus reference TRBV5-6 and TRBJ1-5, the full variable domain is DAGVTQSPTHLIKTRGQQVTLRCSPKSGHDTVSWYQQALGQGPQFIFQYYEEEERQRGNFPDRFSGHQFPNYSSELNVNALLLGDSALYLCASSLGGAQPQHFGDGTRLSIL.

The CDR3 sequence is CSGCYGRYEQYF. DNA of the CDR3: TGCAGTGGTTGTTACGGCCGCTACGAGCAGTACTTC. This chain joins TRBV20-1 and TRBJ2-7; D is undetermined. The CDR3 has 12 residues. In germline, CDR1 is DFQATT, CDR2 SNEGSKA (reference sequence). V lost 7 bases and J lost 3, with 13 bases in between.

The chain has TRBV28 and TRBJ1-2; D uncertain. The CDR3 sequence is 12 residues long. Trimming left V 2 bases short and J 8 bases short, with 9 bases between. The germline CDR1 and CDR2 sequences are MDHEN and SYDVKM. CDR3 DNA: TGTGCCAGCAGTTTACGGGTAGGGGGCTACACCTTC. Residues: CASSLRVGGYTF.

This clonotype was detected many times. V gene TRBV28 combines with J gene TRBJ1-5; unclear D gene. This CDR3 has 15 amino acids. Trimming shortened V by 6 bases and J by 0 bases, and 12 bases separated the two germline ends. In germline, CDR1 is MDHEN, CDR2 SYDVKM. The CDR3 DNA reads as TGTGCCAGCAGAGCTCCCGGCGTTAGCAATCAGCCCCAGCATTTT. Protein product: CASRAPGVSNQPQHF.

This clonotype was detected a few times. This chain connects TRBV10-3 to TRBJ1-2; 10 bases map to TRBD1. Germline lookup yields CDR1 ENHRY and CDR2 SYGVKD. CDR3 length: 15 amino acids. Trimming cost V 0 bases and J 8 bases; bases outside gene matches: 6. CDR3 DNA sequence: TGTGCCATCAGTGAGTCGGGACAGGGGATAGTCGGCTACACCTTC. Translating gives CAISESGQGIVGYTF.

The rearrangement uses TRBV29-1 and TRBJ2-2; TRBD1 aligns across 7 bases. CDR1 is SQVTM and CDR2 is ANQGSEA in the germline V gene. The CDR3 is 14 residues long. The trim removed 4 bases at V and 4 bases at J, leaving 6 bases unmatched. CDR3 in DNA: TGCAGCGTTGGGGGAAGACAGGGCACCGGGGAGCTGTTTTTT. It codes for CSVGGRQGTGELFF.

The chain uses TRBV5-4 and TRBJ2-7; 15 bases are shared with TRBD2. The CDR3 contains 15 residues. Germline V gene data show CDR1 as SGHNT and CDR2 as YYREEE (reference sequence). V was pared by 3 bases and J by 3 bases, with 1 base of the junction left unmatched. The CDR3 DNA reads TGTGCCAGCAGCTCGGGACTAGCGGGAGGCTACGAGCAGTACTTC. Amino acid sequence: CASSSGLAGGYEQYF.

Turning to this clonotype: This may arise from a read error, as a much more abundant clone is one base away. The chain combines TRBV29-1 with TRBJ1-2; 8 positions agree with TRBD1. Germline CDR1 is SQVTM and CDR2 is ANQGSEA. This CDR3 is 15 amino acids long. CDR3 nucleotides: TGCAGCGTTGGGGGTTCCGGGACAGGTGTCTATGGCTTCACCTTC. As protein: CSVGGSGTGVYGFTF.